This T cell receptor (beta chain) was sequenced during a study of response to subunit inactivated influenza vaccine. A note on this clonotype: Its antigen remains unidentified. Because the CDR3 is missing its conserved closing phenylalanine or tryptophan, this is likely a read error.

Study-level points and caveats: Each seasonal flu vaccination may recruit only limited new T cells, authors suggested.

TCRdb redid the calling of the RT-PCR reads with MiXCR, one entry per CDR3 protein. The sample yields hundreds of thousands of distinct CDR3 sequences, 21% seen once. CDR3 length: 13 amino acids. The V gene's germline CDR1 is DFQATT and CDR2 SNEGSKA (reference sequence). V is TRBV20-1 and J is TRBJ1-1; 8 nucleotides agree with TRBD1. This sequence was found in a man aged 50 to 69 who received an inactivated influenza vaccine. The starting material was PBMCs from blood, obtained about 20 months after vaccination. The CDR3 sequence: CSARGQGGSEAFL. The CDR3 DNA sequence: TGCAGTGCGAGAGGACAGGGCGGCTCTGAAGCTTTCTTA.